What follows is one TCR beta chain and its context. Its specificity is unknown. At one boundary the junction diverges from the germline segment, which might be a read error. The source of the sample is a study of T cell repertoires in cytomegalovirus infection. Study context: Matching HLA type, along with CMV infection, was indicated by public TCR beta signatures.

The study, taken as a whole, reports: In two of eight donors, the top clonotype was HLA-C-restricted CMV-specific. The cumulative frequency of public TCR beta families distinguished individuals who carried CMV together with the relevant HLA.

TCRdb passed the reads through MiXCR, listing each CDR3 protein once. The sample has roughly 640,000 distinct CDR3 sequences; 20% to 25% are singletons. CDR1 is SEHNR and CDR2 is FQNEAQ in the germline V gene (reference sequence). The CDR3 is 16 amino acids. V is TRBV7-9 and J is TRBJ2-5, with D possibly being TRBD2 (7 bases). This TCR came from a human donor in good health (CMV status not recorded). Some clones in this sample may be carry-over from other donors' samples. The sequenced sample was CD8+ T cells from PBMCs. CDR3 amino acids: CASSLFDGGPQGTQYF. CDR3 coding DNA: TGTGCCAGCAGCTTATTCGACGGGGGGCCCCAAGGGACCCAGTACTTC.